A single sample gave rise to the 17 T cell receptor beta chains below, sequenced in a study of T cell responses to AZD1222 COVID-19 vaccine. Data came from immunoSEQ multiplex PCR; TCRdb stores just in-frame clones and leaves some out. This repertoire shows 120,000 or so clones, approximately 89% found once; its top ten account for 5% to 6%. The sample in question was peripheral blood, obtained on day 0 of AZD1222 vaccination. The receptors were gathered from an adult in good health.

This chain joins TRBV6-2 or TRBV6-3 and TRBJ1-2; TRBD1 matches at 8 bases. The CDR3 runs 15 residues. Trimming at V came to 5 bases and at J to 1 base, leaving 6 bases not matched to a gene. CDR1 is MNHEY, CDR2 SVGEGT, per germline. The chain's CDR3 is CASSLRDRSNYGYTF. CDR3 bases: TGTGCCAGCAGTCTCCGGGACAGGAGTAACTATGGCTACACCTTC.

This rearrangement joins TRBV1 to TRBJ1-5; TRBD1, as called in the table, went unchecked against the DNA. TRBV1 is labeled a pseudogene. The CDR3 extends over 16 amino acids. CDR3 DNA: TGCACCAGCAGCCGCCGAGGGACAGATAGCAATCAGCCCCAGCATTTT. It yields the protein CTSSRRGTDSNQPQHF.

The gene calls are TRBV29-1 and TRBJ2-3; 9 bases align to TRBD1. The length of the CDR3 is 14 residues. Germline trimming cut 5 bases from V and 5 bases from J; bases unmatched to any gene: 8. CDR1 and CDR2 (germline): SQVTM, ANQGSEA. The DNA for the CDR3 is TGCAGCGTTCAAGGGACAGGGTTTCTAGATACGCAGTATTTT. It codes for CSVQGTGFLDTQYF.

On this clone itself: Other DNA sequences within the sample encode an identical CDR3. V gene TRBV6-5 combines with J gene TRBJ1-1; D gene unclear. The length of the CDR3 is 11 residues. V dropped 6 bases and J dropped 2 bases, with 4 bases sitting between them. Germline-derived CDR1 and CDR2 are MNHEY and SVGAGI. The CDR3 protein is CASSSNTEAFF. The DNA of the CDR3 is TGTGCCAGCAGCAGCAACACTGAAGCTTTCTTT.

The chain recombines TRBV7-9 with TRBJ2-7; TRBD1 matches 10 bases. This CDR3 region has 15 residues. The V segment lost 4 bases and the J segment 3 bases; nucleotides outside the gene matches: 6. Per the germline V gene, CDR1 is SEHNR and CDR2 is FQNEAQ (reference sequence). The CDR3 nucleotides read TGTGCCAGCAGCTCGTCCGGGACAGGGGTCTACGAGCAGTACTTC. Residues: CASSSSGTGVYEQYF.

CDR3 sequence (DNA): TGTGCCAGCAGCTTAGGTCTTTCTAGCGGGCTACAAGAGACCCAGTACTTC. As protein: CASSLGLSSGLQETQYF. The rearrangement joins TRBV11-2 to TRBJ2-5, with 8 positions matching TRBD2. The CDR3 runs to 17 residues. Germline loops: CDR1 SGHAT, CDR2 FQNNGV. The V gene end was trimmed by 1 base and the J gene end by 2 bases; junction bases not matched to a gene: 9.

The CDR3 DNA is TGTGCCAGTAATGGGTTGTCGGTGAACACTGAAGCTTTCTTT. Translated, it gives CASNGLSVNTEAFF. The V and J genes are TRBV19 and TRBJ1-1; D unclear. Germline V gives CDR1 LNHDA, CDR2 SQIVND (reference sequence). Trimming shortened V by 7 bases and J by 0 bases, and 12 bases separated the two germline ends. This CDR3 is built from 14 residues.

The V and J genes are TRBV7-2 and TRBJ1-1, with unresolved D. CDR1 SGHTA and CDR2 FQGNSA come from the germline V gene. V was cut by 7 bases and J by 2 bases, with 5 bases left in between. The CDR3 consists of 11 residues. In DNA form, the CDR3 reads TGTGCCAGCAAAGACAACACTGAAGCTTTCTTT. Translating gives CASKDNTEAFF.

The chain couples TRBV6-5 to TRBJ2-1; D is perhaps TRBD2 (6 bases). This CDR3 spans 15 amino acids. The germline gives CDR1 MNHEY, CDR2 SVGAGI. V lost 2 bases and J 7 bases, leaving 15 bases between the germline ends. As DNA, the CDR3 is TGTGCCAGCAGTTACGAGACTAGTTTTCGGAATGAGCAGTTCTTC. Amino acid sequence: CASSYETSFRNEQFF.

V gene TRBV5-6 combines with J gene TRBJ2-1, with D tentatively TRBD2 (6 bases). V was trimmed by 4 bases and J by 4 bases, leaving 18 bases between them. The CDR3 has 16 amino acids. CDR1 is SGHDT, CDR2 YYEEEE, per germline. The CDR3, as DNA: TGTGCCAGCAGCCACCCCGGGGACTTAAGTTACAATGAGCAGTTCTTC. This sequence encodes CASSHPGDLSYNEQFF.

The rearrangement links TRBV29-1 to TRBJ2-3; TRBD1 is a possible D gene (6 bases). The CDR3 consists of 14 residues. V dropped 7 bases and J dropped 2 bases, with 16 bases sitting between them. Germline-derived CDR1 and CDR2 are SQVTM and ANQGSEA. The CDR3: CSGGLGGPTDTQYF. The CDR3 DNA is TGCAGCGGGGGGCTGGGTGGCCCCACAGATACGCAGTATTTT.

The genes are TRBV9 and TRBJ1-3; the D is unclear. The CDR3 extends over 13 amino acids. Trimming took off 4 bases at V and 0 bases at J, with 5 bases between the two ends. The germline CDR1 and CDR2 sequences are SGDLS and YYNGEE. The CDR3 DNA is TGTGCCAGCAGCTCCAACTCTGGAAACACCATATATTTT. It is translated as CASSSNSGNTIYF. The full variable domain, its missing parts supplied by reference TRBV9 and TRBJ1-3, is DSGVTQTPKHLITATGQRVTLRCSPRSGDLSVYWYQQSLDQGLQFLIQYYNGEERAKGNILERFSAQQFPDLHSELNLSSLELGDSALYFCASSSNSGNTIYFGEGSWLTVV.

The chain uses TRBV5-1 and TRBJ1-1, with D unclear. Trimming left V 5 bases short and J 5 bases short, with 16 bases between. Germline V gene lookup returns CDR1 SGHRS and CDR2 YFSETQ. This CDR3 is built from 14 residues. The CDR3 here is CASSSLRVGTEAFF. Written as DNA, the CDR3 is TGCGCCAGCAGTTCGTTGAGGGTAGGAACTGAAGCTTTCTTT.

V and J are TRBV30 and TRBJ1-3; tentatively, D is TRBD1 (5 bases). The length of the CDR3 is 12 residues. V lost 3 bases and J lost 2, with 5 bases in between. CDR1 GTSNPN and CDR2 SVGIG come from the germline V gene (reference sequence). As DNA, the CDR3 is TGTGCCTGGAGGGGGGCTGGAAACACCATATATTTT. Residues: CAWRGAGNTIYF.

The chain links TRBV5-4 to TRBJ1-6; D may be TRBD1 (6 bases). V was cut by 0 bases and J by 8 bases, with 15 bases left in between. Germline V lookup: CDR1 SGHNT, CDR2 YYREEE (reference sequence). CDR3 length: 16 residues. In DNA form, the CDR3 reads TGTGCCAGCAGCTTGGACAGGGAAAATCCCTATTCACCCCTCCACTTT. It specifies CASSLDRENPYSPLHF.

The chain uses TRBV18 and TRBJ1-6; weak D call: TRBD1 (6 bases). CDR3 length: 17 residues. The ends were cut back, 2 bases at V and 5 bases at J, with 16 bases in the middle. Per the germline V gene, CDR1 is KGHSH and CDR2 is LQKENI. CDR3 amino acids: CASSPSTGGVDNSPLHF. The DNA of the CDR3 is TGTGCCAGCTCACCATCGACAGGAGGGGTGGATAATTCACCCCTCCACTTT.

On this clone itself: The sample holds other DNA sequences that translate to the same CDR3. The chain couples TRBV27 to TRBJ1-2, with unresolved D. V lost 0 bases to trimming and J lost 0 bases, with 8 bases between them. Germline values: CDR1 MNHEY, CDR2 SMNVEV (reference sequence). The CDR3 is 15 residues long. The CDR3 DNA reads TGTGCCAGCAGTTTATCGGGCGGCCCTAACTATGGCTACACCTTC. As protein: CASSLSGGPNYGYTF.